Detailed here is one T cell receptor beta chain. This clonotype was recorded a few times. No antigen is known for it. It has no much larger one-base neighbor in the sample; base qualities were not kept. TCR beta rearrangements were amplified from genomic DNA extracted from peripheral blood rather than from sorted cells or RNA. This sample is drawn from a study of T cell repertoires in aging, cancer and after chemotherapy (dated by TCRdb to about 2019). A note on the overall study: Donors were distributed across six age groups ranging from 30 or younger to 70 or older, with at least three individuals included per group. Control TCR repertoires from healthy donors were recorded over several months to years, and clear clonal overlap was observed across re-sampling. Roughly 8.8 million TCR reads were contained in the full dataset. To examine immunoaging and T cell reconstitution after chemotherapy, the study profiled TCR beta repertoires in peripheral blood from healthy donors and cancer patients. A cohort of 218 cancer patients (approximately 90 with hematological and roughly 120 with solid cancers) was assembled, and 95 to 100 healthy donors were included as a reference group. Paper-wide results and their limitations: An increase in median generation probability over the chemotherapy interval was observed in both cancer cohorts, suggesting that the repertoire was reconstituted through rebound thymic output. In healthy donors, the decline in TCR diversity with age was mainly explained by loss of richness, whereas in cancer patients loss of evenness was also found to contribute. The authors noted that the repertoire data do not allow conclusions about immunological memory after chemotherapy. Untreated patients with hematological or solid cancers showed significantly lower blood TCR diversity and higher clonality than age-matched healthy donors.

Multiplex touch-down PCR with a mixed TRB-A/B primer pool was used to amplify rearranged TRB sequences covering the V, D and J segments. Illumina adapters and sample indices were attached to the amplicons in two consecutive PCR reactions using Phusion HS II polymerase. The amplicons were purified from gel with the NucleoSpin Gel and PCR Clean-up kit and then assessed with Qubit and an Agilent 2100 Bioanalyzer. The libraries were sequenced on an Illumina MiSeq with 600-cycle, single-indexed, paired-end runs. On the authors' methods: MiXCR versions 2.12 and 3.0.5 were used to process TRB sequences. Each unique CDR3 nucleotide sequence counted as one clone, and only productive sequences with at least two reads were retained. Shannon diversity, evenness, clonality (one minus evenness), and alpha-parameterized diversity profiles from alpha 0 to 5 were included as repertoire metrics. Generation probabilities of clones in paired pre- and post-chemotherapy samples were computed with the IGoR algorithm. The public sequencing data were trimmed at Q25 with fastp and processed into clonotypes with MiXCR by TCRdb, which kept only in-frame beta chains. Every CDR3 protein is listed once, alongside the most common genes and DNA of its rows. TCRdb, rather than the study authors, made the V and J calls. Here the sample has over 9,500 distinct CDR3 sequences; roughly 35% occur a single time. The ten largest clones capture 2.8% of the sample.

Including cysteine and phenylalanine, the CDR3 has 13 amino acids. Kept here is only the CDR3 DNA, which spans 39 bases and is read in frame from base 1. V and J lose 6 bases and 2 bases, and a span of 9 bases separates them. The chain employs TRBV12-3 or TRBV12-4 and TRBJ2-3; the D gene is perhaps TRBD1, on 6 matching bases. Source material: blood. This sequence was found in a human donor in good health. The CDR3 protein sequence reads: CASSQGYTDTQYF. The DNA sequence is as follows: TGTGCCAGCAGCCAGGGGTACACAGATACGCAGTATTTT.